This TCR beta chain came from a study of blood T cell repertoires in COVID-19. The wider study: Researchers got acute and convalescent COVID-19 samples from the United States, Italy and Spain. T cells, B-cell-depleted T cells, or PBMCs provided the cDNA or gDNA that served as material.

This CDR3 is built from 12 residues. In the source study's methods: Estimates of nucleated cell counts were drawn from the amplification of reference gene primers. The data were produced by immunoSEQ multiplex PCR, yet TCRdb's version contains in-frame clones alone and is incomplete. The V and J calls and the clone size are those of that table, but D and trimming were determined from the DNA. The data hold about 270,000 clones, with about 82% observed a single time. In terms of age and location, participants ranged from roughly 18 to 100 years and lived in fewer than 30 US areas. The clonotype comes from a woman aged 45-65 years with acute COVID-19. The rearrangement links TRBV21-1 to TRBJ1-1. TRBV21-1 is a known pseudogene. The sequenced sample consisted of PBMCs or T cells enriched from blood (not recorded which). The CDR3 loop reads CASSNPGEGAFF. DNA for the CDR3: TGTGCCAGCAGTAATCCTGGGGAGGGAGCTTTCTTT.